A selection of T cell receptor beta chains follows, all from one sample in a study of T cell repertoires in cytomegalovirus infection. TCRdb re-analysed the reads in MiXCR, keeping a single row per CDR3 protein. The table records over 300,000 distinct CDR3 sequences, roughly 15% of them present only once. Sequencing was carried out using PBMCs. Receptor source: a human donor in good health (CMV status not recorded). Some clones in this sample may be carry-over from other donors' samples. Both conserved end residues are part of each CDR3. A D gene is named only where the DNA matches it firmly. Not all rows give a size; the values are once, few, many and, for expanded clones, a class.

len	v_gene	abundance	j_gene	d_gene	CDR3aa	CDR3nt
15	TRBV15	-	TRBJ2-3	-	CATSRGGQGTDTQYF	TGTGCCACCAGCCGCGGGGGACAGGGCACAGATACGCAGTATTTT
15	TRBV10-3	many	TRBJ1-5	-	CAISESSGDNQPQHF	TGTGCCATCAGTGAGTCATCAGGGGATAATCAGCCCCAGCATTTT
17	TRBV10-3	few	TRBJ2-1	-	CAISESTWGRVYNEQFF	TGTGCCATCAGTGAGTCGACTTGGGGCAGGGTATACAATGAGCAGTTCTTC
16	TRBV5-1	few	TRBJ1-4	TRBD1	CASSPEPGQGGEKLFF	TGCGCCAGCAGCCCGGAACCGGGACAGGGGGGTGAAAAACTGTTTTTT
15	TRBV4-3	many	TRBJ1-2	-	CASSQDRYPDYGYTF	TGCGCCAGCAGCCAAGATAGGTACCCTGACTATGGCTACACCTTC
15	TRBV7-9	few	TRBJ1-1	TRBD1	CASSPSLRGETEAFF	TGTGCCAGCAGCCCAAGCCTCAGGGGGGAGACTGAAGCTTTCTTT
14	TRBV12-5	-	TRBJ2-3	-	CASAADRNTDTQYF	TGTGCTAGTGCCGCCGACAGAAACACAGATACGCAGTATTTT
13	TRBV27	few	TRBJ1-1	TRBD1	CASKIIQGTEAFF	TGTGCCAGCAAGATTATACAGGGGACTGAAGCTTTCTTT
14	TRBV19	many	TRBJ1-5	-	CASSHQGWGLPQHF	TGTGCCAGTAGTCATCAGGGGTGGGGATTGCCCCAGCATTTT
13	TRBV12-3/TRBV12-4	-	TRBJ1-1	-	CASSSGRYTEAFF	TGTGCCAGCAGTTCAGGACGGTACACTGAAGCTTTCTTT
13	TRBV28	many	TRBJ1-6	-	CASSPLYNSPLHF	TGTGCCAGCAGTCCTTTATATAATTCACCCCTCCACTTT
15	TRBV20-1	few	TRBJ2-4	TRBD1	CSARGGTGGKNIQYF	TGCAGTGCTAGAGGAGGGACAGGGGGGAAAAACATTCAGTACTTC
17	TRBV7-2	many	TRBJ1-6	-	CASSLGGTKMLNSPLHF	TGTGCCAGCAGCTTAGGGGGGACCAAAATGCTTAATTCACCCCTCCACTTT
16	TRBV6-2/TRBV6-3	many	TRBJ2-4	-	CASSYSWQIAKNIQYF	TGTGCCAGCAGTTACTCGTGGCAGATAGCCAAAAACATTCAGTACTTC
15	TRBV11-2	many	TRBJ1-6	-	CASSLDPGFNSPLHF	TGTGCCAGCAGCTTAGATCCCGGCTTTAATTCACCCCTCCACTTT
15	TRBV19	-	TRBJ1-5	TRBD1	CASRPGGDGHQPQHF	TGTGCCAGTAGACCAGGGGGGGATGGGCATCAGCCCCAGCATTTT
16	TRBV5-1	many	TRBJ1-1	-	CASSLATGTLNTEAFF	TGCGCCAGCAGCTTGGCCACAGGGACTCTGAACACTGAAGCTTTCTTT
18	TRBV6-6	many	TRBJ1-3	-	CASSYSRSADHSGNTIYF	TGTGCCAGCAGTTACTCGAGGTCTGCCGACCACTCTGGAAACACCATATATTTT
14	TRBV20-1	few	TRBJ2-7	-	CSAARQPVGYEQYF	TGCAGTGCCGCCCGGCAGCCGGTCGGCTACGAGCAGTACTTC
16	TRBV6-1	few	TRBJ2-7	TRBD1	CASSDELRQGSYEQYF	TGTGCCAGCAGTGACGAGCTAAGACAGGGATCCTACGAGCAGTACTTC
15	TRBV27	many	TRBJ1-5	TRBD1	CASSLKQGIGQPQHF	TGTGCCAGCAGTTTAAAACAGGGGATAGGTCAGCCCCAGCATTTT
12	TRBV4-2	many	TRBJ1-1	-	CASSQQNTEAFF	TGTGCCAGCAGCCAACAGAACACTGAAGCTTTCTTT
15	TRBV28	few	TRBJ2-3	-	CASSFGVGSTDTQYF	TGTGCCAGCAGTTTCGGTGTGGGGAGCACAGATACGCAGTATTTT
16	TRBV4-1	-	TRBJ2-1	TRBD2	CASSQEASGGAHEQFF	TGCGCCAGCAGCCAAGAAGCCAGCGGGGGGGCCCATGAGCAGTTCTTC
17	TRBV5-3	many	TRBJ1-6	-	CARSLTNQGSYNSPLHF	TGTGCCAGAAGCTTGACTAACCAGGGATCCTATAATTCACCCCTCCACTTT
14	TRBV10-3	many	TRBJ1-1	TRBD1	CAIGTGSLNTEAFF	TGTGCCATCGGGACAGGTTCCCTGAACACTGAAGCTTTCTTT
15	TRBV20-1	few	TRBJ2-7	TRBD1	CSASSPGQGAGEQYF	TGCAGTGCTAGTTCGCCGGGACAGGGGGCTGGGGAGCAGTACTTC
15	TRBV2	-	TRBJ2-3	-	CASSVRRGGTDTQYF	TGTGCCAGCAGTGTACGCAGGGGGGGCACAGATACGCAGTATTTT
16	TRBV7-6	few	TRBJ2-2	-	CASSPSGGVDTGELFF	TGTGCCAGCAGCCCCTCCGGCGGGGTGGACACCGGGGAGCTGTTTTTT
18	TRBV7-3	many	TRBJ2-3	-	CASSLSPVPGRDTDTQYF	TGTGCCAGCAGCTTAAGCCCCGTCCCGGGGCGGGACACAGATACGCAGTATTTT
15	TRBV6-6	-	TRBJ1-5	-	CASSFDTYSNQPQHF	TGTGCCAGCAGTTTTGACACGTATAGCAATCAGCCCCAGCATTTT
12	TRBV7-8	many	TRBJ2-4	-	CASSSLGGFGYF	TGTGCCAGCAGCTCCCTAGGGGGATTCGGCTACTTC
17	TRBV4-2	many	TRBJ1-6	-	CASRLSGNPPYNSPLHF	TGTGCCAGCAGACTCTCGGGGAATCCTCCCTATAATTCACCCCTCCACTTT
14	TRBV27	few	TRBJ1-6	-	CASSLRQVGSPLHF	TGTGCCAGCAGTTTAAGACAGGTCGGTTCACCCCTCCACTTT
15	TRBV18	-	TRBJ1-1	-	CASSPGVLVYTEAFF	TGTGCCAGCTCACCAGGGGTTTTAGTGTACACTGAAGCTTTCTTT
14	TRBV12-3/TRBV12-4	many	TRBJ2-2	-	CASRLQLTGGELFF	TGTGCCAGCAGACTCCAACTCACCGGCGGGGAGCTGTTTTTT
14	TRBV18	few	TRBJ2-3	-	CASSEDTWIDTQYF	TGTGCCAGCTCTGAGGACACCTGGATTGATACGCAGTATTTT
15	TRBV7-6	many	TRBJ2-1	-	CASSTLTGSYNEQFF	TGTGCCAGCAGCACCTTGACGGGCTCCTACAATGAGCAGTTCTTC
13	TRBV7-2	many	TRBJ2-1	-	CASSLEQGNEQFF	TGTGCCAGCAGCTTAGAACAGGGCAATGAGCAGTTCTTC
15	TRBV2	many	TRBJ2-3	TRBD1	CASSGGTGDTDTQYF	TGTGCCAGCAGTGGAGGGACAGGGGACACAGATACGCAGTATTTT
17	TRBV11-1	many	TRBJ2-1	TRBD2	CASSLEAGGNSYNEQFF	TGTGCCAGCAGCTTAGAAGCGGGGGGCAACTCCTACAATGAGCAGTTCTTC
15	TRBV4-1	-	TRBJ2-7	TRBD1	CASSQEGQSGYEQYF	TGCGCCAGCAGCCAAGAGGGACAGAGCGGCTACGAGCAGTACTTC
15	TRBV20-1	few	TRBJ1-4	-	CSARPEPGANEKLFF	TGCAGTGCTAGACCGGAACCCGGGGCTAATGAAAAACTGTTTTTT
20	TRBV4-2	-	TRBJ2-1	TRBD2	CASSQALATSGGAPYNEQFF	TGTGCCAGCAGCCAAGCTTTAGCGACTAGCGGGGGGGCCCCCTACAATGAGCAGTTCTTC
14	TRBV18	-	TRBJ1-2	-	CASSPEQAYYGYTF	TGTGCCAGCTCACCGGAGCAGGCCTACTATGGCTACACCTTC
18	TRBV18	-	TRBJ2-6	TRBD1	CASSPTPSTGTGANVLTF	TGTGCCAGCTCACCTACCCCTTCGACAGGGACTGGGGCCAACGTCCTGACTTTC
15	TRBV7-2	many	TRBJ2-3	-	CASSLAGLASDTQYF	TGTGCCAGCAGCTTAGCGGGGCTAGCCTCAGATACGCAGTATTTT
12	TRBV7-9	many	TRBJ1-1	-	CASSPTGKEAFF	TGTGCCAGCAGCCCGACGGGTAAAGAAGCTTTCTTT
16	TRBV28	-	TRBJ2-7	-	CASSLWRHYSSYEQYF	TGTGCCAGCAGTTTATGGAGGCACTACTCCTCCTACGAGCAGTACTTC
14	TRBV7-2	many	TRBJ2-3	-	CASSLAGLRDTQYF	TGTGCCAGCAGCTTAGCGGGGCTACGGGATACGCAGTATTTT
13	TRBV27	-	TRBJ2-5	-	CASSAGERETQYF	TGTGCCAGCAGTGCAGGGGAAAGGGAGACCCAGTACTTC
15	TRBV7-2	many	TRBJ1-2	TRBD1	CASSSGDRDRAGYTF	TGTGCCAGCAGCTCCGGAGACCGGGACAGGGCTGGCTACACCTTC
13	TRBV6-2/TRBV6-3	few	TRBJ2-1	-	CATERGSGDEQFF	TGTGCCACCGAACGGGGTTCGGGCGATGAGCAGTTCTTC
18	TRBV7-2	many	TRBJ2-2	TRBD2	CASSLDPGLAGGRWELFF	TGTGCCAGCAGCTTAGACCCGGGACTAGCGGGGGGGCGCTGGGAGCTGTTTTTT